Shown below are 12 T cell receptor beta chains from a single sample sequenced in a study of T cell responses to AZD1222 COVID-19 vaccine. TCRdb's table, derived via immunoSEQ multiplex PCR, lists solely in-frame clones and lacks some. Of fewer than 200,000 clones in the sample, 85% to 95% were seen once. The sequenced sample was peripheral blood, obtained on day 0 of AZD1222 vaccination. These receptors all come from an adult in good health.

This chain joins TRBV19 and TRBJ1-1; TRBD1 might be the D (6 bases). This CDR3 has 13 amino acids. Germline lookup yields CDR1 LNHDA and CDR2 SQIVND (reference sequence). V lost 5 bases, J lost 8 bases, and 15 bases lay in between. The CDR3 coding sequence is TGTGCCAGTAGTCCCCCGGAGGGGGGCGAAGCTTTCTTT. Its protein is CASSPPEGGEAFF.

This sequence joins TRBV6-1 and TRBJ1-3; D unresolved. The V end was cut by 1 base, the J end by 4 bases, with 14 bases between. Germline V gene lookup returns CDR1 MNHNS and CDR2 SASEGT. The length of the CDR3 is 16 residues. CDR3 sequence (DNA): TGTGCCAGCAGTGAAGGGTCGGTCCGGTGGGGAAACACCATATATTTT. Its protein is CASSEGSVRWGNTIYF.

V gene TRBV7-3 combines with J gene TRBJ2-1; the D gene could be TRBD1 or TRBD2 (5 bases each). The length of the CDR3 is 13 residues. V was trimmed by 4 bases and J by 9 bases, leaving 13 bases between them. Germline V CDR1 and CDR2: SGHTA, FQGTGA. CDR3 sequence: CASSWGVGGEQFF. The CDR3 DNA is TGTGCCAGCAGCTGGGGAGTTGGGGGTGAGCAGTTCTTC.

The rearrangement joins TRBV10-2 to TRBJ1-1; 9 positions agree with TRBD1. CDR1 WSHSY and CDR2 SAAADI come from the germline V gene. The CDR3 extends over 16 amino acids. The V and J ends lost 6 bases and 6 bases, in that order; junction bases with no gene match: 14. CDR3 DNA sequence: TGCGCCAGCAGGAAGAATAATGGACAGGGGAGACCTGAAGCTTTCTTT. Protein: CASRKNNGQGRPEAFF.

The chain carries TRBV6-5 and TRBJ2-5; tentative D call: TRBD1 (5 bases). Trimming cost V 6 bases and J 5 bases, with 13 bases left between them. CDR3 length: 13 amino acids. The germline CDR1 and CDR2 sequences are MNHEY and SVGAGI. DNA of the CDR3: TGTGCCAGCAGGGTCCAGGGTGTCGAGACCCAGTACTTC. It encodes CASRVQGVETQYF.

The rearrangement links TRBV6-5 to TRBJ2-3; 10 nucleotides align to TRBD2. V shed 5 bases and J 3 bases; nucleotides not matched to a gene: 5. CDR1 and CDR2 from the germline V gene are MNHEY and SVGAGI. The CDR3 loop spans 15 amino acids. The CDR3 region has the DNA TGTGCCAGCAGTCCGAGCGGGAGGGCGACAGATACGCAGTATTTT. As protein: CASSPSGRATDTQYF.

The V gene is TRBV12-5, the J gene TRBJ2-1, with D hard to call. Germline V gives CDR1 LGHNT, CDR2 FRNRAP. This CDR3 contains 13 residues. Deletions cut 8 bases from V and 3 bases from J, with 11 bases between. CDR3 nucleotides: TGTGCTAGTTGCAACCACGACTACAATGAGCAGTTCTTC. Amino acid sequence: CASCNHDYNEQFF.

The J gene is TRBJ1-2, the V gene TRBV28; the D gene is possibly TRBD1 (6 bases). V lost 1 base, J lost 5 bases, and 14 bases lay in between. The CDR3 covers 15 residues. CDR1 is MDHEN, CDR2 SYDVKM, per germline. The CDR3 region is CASSLLQGTIYGYTF. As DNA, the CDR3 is TGTGCCAGCAGTTTATTACAGGGAACGATTTATGGCTACACCTTC.

This CDR3 reads CASSQPRRKTYEQYV. CDR3 DNA: TGCGCCAGCAGTCAGCCCCGACGGAAAACTTACGAGCAGTACGTC. The chain recombines TRBV23-1 with TRBJ2-7; D gene unclear. TRBV23-1 is identified as an open reading frame with a role that is uncertain. Deletions cut 3 bases from V and 4 bases from J, with 16 bases between. The CDR3 spans 15 residues.

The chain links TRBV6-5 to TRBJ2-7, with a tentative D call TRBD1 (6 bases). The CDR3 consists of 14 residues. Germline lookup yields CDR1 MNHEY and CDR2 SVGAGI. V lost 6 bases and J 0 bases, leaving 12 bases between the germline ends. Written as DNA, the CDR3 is TGTGCCAGCAGCCGGACAGCAATCTCCTACGAGCAGTACTTC. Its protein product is CASSRTAISYEQYF.

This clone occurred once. The DNA of the CDR3 is TGTGCCAGCAGCTCTCCCCGCGGGGGAAGTACTGAAGCTTTCTTT. Translated: CASSSPRGGSTEAFF. J is TRBJ1-1 and V is TRBV7-6; tentatively, D is TRBD1 (5 bases). The V end lost 4 bases, the J end lost 5 bases, and 17 bases lay between the germline ends. This CDR3 spans 15 amino acids. Germline V gives CDR1 SGHVS, CDR2 FNYEAQ.

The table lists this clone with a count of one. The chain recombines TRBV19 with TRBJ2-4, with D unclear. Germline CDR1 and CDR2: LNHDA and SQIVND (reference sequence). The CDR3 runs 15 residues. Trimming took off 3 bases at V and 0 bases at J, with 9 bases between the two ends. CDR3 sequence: CASSISSLAKNIQYF. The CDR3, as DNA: TGTGCCAGTAGTATTAGCAGCCTAGCCAAAAACATTCAGTACTTC.